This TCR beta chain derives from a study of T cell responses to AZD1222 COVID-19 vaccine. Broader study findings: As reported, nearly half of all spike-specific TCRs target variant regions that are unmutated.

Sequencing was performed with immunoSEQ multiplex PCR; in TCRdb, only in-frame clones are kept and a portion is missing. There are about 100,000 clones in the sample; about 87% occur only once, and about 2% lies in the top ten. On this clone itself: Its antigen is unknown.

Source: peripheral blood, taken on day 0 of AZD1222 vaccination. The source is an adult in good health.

CDR3 nucleotides: TGTGCCAGCAGCCAAGAGGGGCCGGGACAGGGGAATGAAAAACTGTTTTTT. Translating gives CASSQEGPGQGNEKLFF. The V and J genes are TRBV3-1 (or the pseudogene TRBV3-2) and TRBJ1-4; 10 bases are shared with TRBD1. The germline V gene encodes CDR1 LGHDT and CDR2 YNNKEL (reference sequence). CDR3 size: 17 residues. V was pared by 0 bases and J by 5 bases, with 6 bases of the junction left unmatched.